The clone carrying this T cell receptor (beta chain) is a singleton in its sample. A junction boundary mismatches the germline segment, possibly from a read error. This record belongs to a study of blood T cell repertoires in COVID-19. Study background: Acute and convalescent COVID-19 specimens originated in the United States, Italy and Spain. In each case, the material was cDNA or gDNA derived from T cells, B-cell-depleted T cells, or PBMCs.

The authors' processing: Using reference gene primer amplification, nucleated cell counts were estimated. TCRdb's table, derived via immunoSEQ multiplex PCR, lists solely in-frame clones and lacks some. V, J and clone size are taken as reported in that table, and D and trimming were inferred from the DNA itself. In the table there are about 140,000 clones, around 88% of which are singletons. This CDR3 spans 13 amino acids. CDR1 and CDR2 (germline): PRHDT, FYEKMQ (reference sequence). This chain uses TRBV13 with TRBJ1-2; perhaps TRBD1 as D (5 bases). The sequencing input was peripheral blood. The clonotype originates from a human donor in a cohort sampled during active COVID-19. The CDR3 DNA follows: TGTGCCAGCAGCCTAGGACAAATCTATGGCTACACCTTC. It yields the protein CASSLGQIYGYTF.